The sample holds a few counts of the clone carrying this T cell receptor beta chain. This entry comes from a study of blood T cell repertoires in COVID-19. About the study: Italy, Spain and the United States were the sources of the convalescent and acute COVID-19 samples. Sample material is recorded as cDNA or gDNA derived from T cells, B-cell-depleted T cells, or PBMCs.

Under the authors' procedure: Amplification of reference gene primers was used by the study to estimate nucleated cell counts. Measured with immunoSEQ multiplex PCR; TCRdb has only the in-frame clones, and not every one. V, J and clone size are taken as reported in that table, and D and trimming were inferred from the DNA itself. The sample includes a few hundred thousand clones, roughly 84% seen only once; the top ten take 1.5% to 1.9%. This CDR3 region has 14 residues. V was shortened by 3 bases and J by 0 bases, with 9 bases between the two germline ends. Germline V gene data show CDR1 as MNHEY and CDR2 as SMNVEV (reference sequence).

This TCR was sampled from a woman aged 40 to 50 who had recovered from COVID-19. The rearrangement joins TRBV27 to TRBJ2-7; perhaps TRBD2 as D (6 bases). The sample consisted of peripheral blood. Here the CDR3 reads CASSFSGGSYEQYF. The DNA for the CDR3 is TGTGCCAGCAGTTTCTCCGGGGGCTCCTACGAGCAGTACTTC.